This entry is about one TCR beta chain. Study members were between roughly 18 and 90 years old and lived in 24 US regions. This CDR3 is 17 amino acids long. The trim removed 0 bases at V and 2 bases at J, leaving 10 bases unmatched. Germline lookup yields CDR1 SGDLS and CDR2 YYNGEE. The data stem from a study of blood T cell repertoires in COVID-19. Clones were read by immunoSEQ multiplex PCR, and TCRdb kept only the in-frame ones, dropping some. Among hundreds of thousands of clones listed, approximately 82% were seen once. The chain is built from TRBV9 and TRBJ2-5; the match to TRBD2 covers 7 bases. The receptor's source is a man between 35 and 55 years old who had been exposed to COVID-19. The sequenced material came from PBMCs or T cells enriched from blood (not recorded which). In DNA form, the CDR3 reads TGTGCCAGCAGCGTAGGGGTGGGCGGGGGAGCTCAAGAGACCCAGTACTTC. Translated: CASSVGVGGGAQETQYF.